A single sample gave rise to the 13 T cell receptor beta chains below, sequenced in a study of blood T cell repertoires in COVID-19. The protocol was immunoSEQ multiplex PCR, while the TCRdb copy is restricted to in-frame clones and leaves out a portion. The sample lists approximately 61,000 clones; approximately 83% were seen once. The sequencing input was peripheral blood. Receptors were obtained from a man aged 45 to 65 with COVID-19, enrolled during active disease.

V is TRBV7-8 and J is TRBJ1-5; D not resolved. The V end was cut by 2 bases, the J end by 6 bases, with 14 bases between. This CDR3 contains 15 residues. CDR1 SGHVS and CDR2 FQNEAQ come from the germline V gene. The CDR3 is CASSLRPSEGQPQHF. Here the CDR3 DNA reads TGTGCCAGCAGCTTACGACCCTCCGAGGGTCAGCCCCAGCATTTT.

The chain combines TRBV30 with TRBJ1-6; weak D call: TRBD1 (6 bases). CDR3 size: 14 residues. Germline loops: CDR1 GTSNPN, CDR2 SVGIG (reference sequence). V was pared by 8 bases and J by 5 bases, with 16 bases between. CDR3 nucleotide sequence: TGTGCCGGAACCGGGACACCCAATAATTCACCCCTCCACTTT. Protein product: CAGTGTPNNSPLHF. The whole variable domain, remainder taken from reference TRBV30 and TRBJ1-6, is SQTIHQWPATLVQPVGSPLSLECTVEGTSNPNLYWYRQAAGRGLQLLFYSVGIGQISSEVPQNLSASRPQDRQFILSSKKLLLSDSGFYLCAGTGTPNNSPLHFGNGTRLTVT.

The rearrangement links TRBV27 to TRBJ2-3; 12 nucleotides line up with TRBD2. V dropped 6 bases and J dropped 0; count of bases not matched to a gene: 4. The germline V gene encodes CDR1 MNHEY and CDR2 SMNVEV (reference sequence). This CDR3 contains 16 residues. The CDR3 protein is CASRRLAGVSTDTQYF. The CDR3 DNA reads as TGTGCCAGCAGAAGACTAGCGGGAGTGAGCACAGATACGCAGTATTTT.

This clone was counted once. The rearrangement links TRBV6-4 to TRBJ2-3; possible D gene TRBD2, 6 bases. Germline V gives CDR1 MRHNA, CDR2 SNTAGT. V was trimmed by 7 bases and J by 2 bases, leaving 13 bases between them. The CDR3 sequence is 14 residues long. CDR3 sequence reads: CASKTGADTDTQYF. In DNA form, the CDR3 reads TGTGCCAGCAAGACGGGAGCCGACACAGATACGCAGTATTTT.

The gene calls are TRBV4-3 and TRBJ2-2; no reliable D call. V dropped 0 bases and J dropped 5 bases, with 7 bases sitting between them. The CDR3 is 14 amino acids. Germline CDR1 reads LGHNA; CDR2 reads YSLEER. The CDR3 reads CASSQEDGTGELFF. The CDR3 DNA reads TGCGCCAGCAGCCAAGAAGACGGGACCGGGGAGCTGTTTTTT.

This clone has more than one count but fewer than ten. The J gene is TRBJ2-5, the V gene TRBV14, with TRBD1 as a possible D gene (6 bases). The V end was cut by 4 bases, the J end by 3 bases, with 27 bases between. CDR3 length: 19 residues. Germline-derived CDR1 and CDR2 are SGHDN and FVKESK. The CDR3 region has the DNA TGTGCCAGCAGCCCCCTCCCTCGCGGCTTAGGGACACTAAAAGAGACCCAGTACTTC. Translating gives CASSPLPRGLGTLKETQYF.

The CDR3 protein is CASSELTHNYGYTF. The CDR3 nucleotides read TGTGCCAGCAGCGAATTGACACACAACTATGGCTACACCTTC. J is TRBJ1-2 and V is TRBV14, with no clear D. Between the trimmed V and J ends, which lost 5 bases and 2 bases, there was a span of 12 bases. The CDR3 sequence is 14 residues long. Looked up from germline, CDR1 is SGHDN and CDR2 is FVKESK. Complete variable domain (other parts from reference TRBV14 and TRBJ1-2): EAGVTQFPSHSVIEKGQTVTLRCDPISGHDNLYWYRRVMGKEIKFLLHFVKESKQDESGMPNNRFLAERTGGTYSTLKVQPAELEDSGVYFCASSELTHNYGYTFGSGTRLTVV.

In nucleotides, the CDR3 is TGTGCCAGCAGTGAAAGCCCCAGGGGGCGAAGCACAGATACGCAGTATTTT. Translating it yields CASSESPRGRSTDTQYF. The chain uses TRBV9 and TRBJ2-3; TRBD1 agrees at 8 bases. The CDR3 covers 17 residues. Trimming took 5 bases from V and 0 from J; bases not matched to a gene: 11. The V gene's germline CDR1 is SGDLS and CDR2 YYNGEE.

This clone was seen only a few times. The chain uses TRBV10-3 and TRBJ2-7; perhaps TRBD2 as D (5 bases). The CDR3 spans 14 residues. CDR1 is ENHRY, CDR2 SYGVKD, per germline. The V gene lost 2 bases and the J gene lost 3 bases, with 11 bases spanning the gap. The CDR3 reads CAISEARGSYEQYF. The CDR3 DNA is TGTGCCATCAGTGAGGCTAGAGGGAGCTACGAGCAGTACTTC.

V and J are TRBV7-8 and TRBJ1-1; D is uncertain. CDR3 length equals 15 residues. CDR1 and CDR2 (germline): SGHVS, FQNEAQ. Trimming removed 0 bases at V and 0 bases at J, with 8 bases between. CDR3 in amino acids: CASSLAGIMNTEAFF. Here the CDR3 DNA reads TGTGCCAGCAGCTTAGCCGGTATAATGAACACTGAAGCTTTCTTT.

This clone turned up a few times. CDR3 amino acids: CASSPGHLLTNEQYF. DNA for the CDR3: TGTGCCAGCAGCCCGGGACACCTCTTAACCAACGAGCAGTACTTC. The chain uses TRBV9 and TRBJ2-7, with D possibly TRBD1 on 6 matching bases. Trimming left V 4 bases short and J 5 bases short, with 19 bases between. Germline values: CDR1 SGDLS, CDR2 YYNGEE. CDR3 size: 15 residues.

Here the CDR3 reads CASSLAQGLNTEAFF. CDR3 coding DNA: TGTGCCAGCAGCTTAGCGCAGGGGCTGAACACTGAAGCTTTCTTT. V is TRBV7-2 and J is TRBJ1-1, with D maybe TRBD1 (6 bases). Germline V gene sequence: CDR1 SGHTA, CDR2 FQGNSA. V was cut by 0 bases and J by 0 bases, with 8 bases left in between. The length of the CDR3 is 15 residues.

Here the CDR3 DNA reads TGTGCCAGCAGCGAGACCCCCCTGGGGAGGGAGGGCCACAATGAGCAGTTCTTC. It specifies CASSETPLGREGHNEQFF. V gene TRBV9 combines with J gene TRBJ2-1; TRBD2 matches 7 bases. The CDR3 is 18 amino acids. V shed 3 bases, J shed 5 bases, and the junction held 17 bases outside the gene matches. Germline CDR1 reads SGDLS; CDR2 reads YYNGEE.